This TCR beta chain stems from a study of blood T cell repertoires in COVID-19. Study-level background: PBMCs, B-cell-depleted T cells, or T cells were the source of the cDNA or gDNA that made up the material.

As processed by the authors: By means of reference gene primer amplification, nucleated cell counts were estimated. Profiling relied on immunoSEQ multiplex PCR, and the TCRdb table lists in-frame clones only, not all of them. V and J calls and clone size are given by that table; D and trimming were obtained from the DNA. This sample carries fewer than 350,000 clones, approximately 90% of them seen once, and the ten largest clones take approximately 9.4%. CDR1 LNHDA and CDR2 SQIVND come from the germline V gene (reference sequence). The J segment lost 11 bases and the V segment lost 5 bases, leaving 8 bases of the junction unmatched. There are 14 residues in the CDR3. Patients at the Seattle site were enrolled during active infection and followed longitudinally.

The specimen sequenced was peripheral blood. The chain is built from TRBV19 and TRBJ1-6; 8 nucleotides agree with TRBD1. This clonotype was sampled from a man aged 25-40 years with COVID-19, enrolled during active disease. The CDR3 loop reads CASSEGQGQAPLHF. DNA of the CDR3: TGTGCCAGTAGTGAAGGACAGGGTCAGGCACCCCTCCACTTT.